This T cell receptor beta chain was recovered during a study of blood T cells in healthy people across ages. Findings and limits, study-wide: The CMV status of each donor remained undetermined, and this could have confounded shifts in expanded clonotypes.

Isolation yielded PBMCs, at least 7 million per sample, in every case. Alongside a J-beta primer mix, a sample-barcoded 5' primer served in a second PCR lasting roughly 7 to 11 cycles. Individual samples furnished no less than 3 million CDR3-containing paired-end reads apiece. TCRdb re-derived calls from the 5' RACE reads in MiXCR, one entry per CDR3 protein. The sample includes about 640,000 distinct CDR3 sequences, 58% of them seen just once. The length of the CDR3 is 16 residues. The V end lost 4 bases, the J end lost 1 base, and 19 bases lay between the germline ends. Germline V CDR1 and CDR2: DFQATT, SNEGSKA (reference sequence). As to this clonotype: The antigen is not known.

The sequenced material came from blood. This receptor was taken from a man aged 60-69 years in good health. This rearrangement joins TRBV20-1 to TRBJ1-2; D unclear. The CDR3 is CSAMPSIQALNYGYTF. DNA of the CDR3: TGCAGTGCTATGCCTTCTATCCAGGCGCTTAACTATGGCTACACCTTC.